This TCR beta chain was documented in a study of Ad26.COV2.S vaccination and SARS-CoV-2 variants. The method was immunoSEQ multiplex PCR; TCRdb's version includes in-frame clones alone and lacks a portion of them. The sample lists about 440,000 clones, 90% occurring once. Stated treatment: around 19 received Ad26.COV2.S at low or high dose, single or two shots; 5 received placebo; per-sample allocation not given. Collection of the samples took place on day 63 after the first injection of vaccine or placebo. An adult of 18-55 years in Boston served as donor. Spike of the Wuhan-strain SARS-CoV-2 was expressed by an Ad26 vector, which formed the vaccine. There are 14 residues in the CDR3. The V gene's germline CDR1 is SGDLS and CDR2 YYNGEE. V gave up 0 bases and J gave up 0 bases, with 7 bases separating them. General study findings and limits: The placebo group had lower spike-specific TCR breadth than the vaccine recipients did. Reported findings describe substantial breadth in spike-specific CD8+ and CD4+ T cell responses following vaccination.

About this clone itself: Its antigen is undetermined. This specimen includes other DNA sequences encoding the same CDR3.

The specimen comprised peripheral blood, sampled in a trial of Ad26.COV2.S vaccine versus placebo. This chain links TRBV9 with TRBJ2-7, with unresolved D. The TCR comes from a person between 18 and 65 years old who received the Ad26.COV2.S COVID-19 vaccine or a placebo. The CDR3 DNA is TGTGCCAGCAGCGTAGGACAAAGCTCCTACGAGCAGTACTTC. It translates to CASSVGQSSYEQYF.